This T cell receptor beta chain is from a study of cytomegalovirus exposure and HLA in healthy donors. Whole-study results and caveats: High sensitivity and specificity were reportedly achieved when the classifier diagnosed cytomegalovirus status. An analysis that was carried out later associated 15,000 to 20,000 TCR beta sequences with HLA alleles at 0.05 false discovery rate. Upon later analysis, TCR association rates were observed to vary by HLA locus, being highest for DRB1 and lowest for HLA-C. The majority of TCR sequences were rare, yet some public TCRs appeared in many donors.

For this clone: Its antigen is still unknown.

The CDR3 spans 19 residues. V lost 0 bases to trimming and J lost 5 bases, with 25 bases between them. Germline V gene data show CDR1 as LGHNA and CDR2 as YSLEER. Use of 60 Vbeta and 13 Jbeta primers characterized the PCR. Sequencing used immunoSEQ multiplex PCR; TCRdb keeps in-frame clones, though not all of them. Of some 190,000 clones in the sample, around four fifths were seen once. The TCR sequence derives from a woman aged 40-49 years in good health and CMV-seronegative. The rearrangement links TRBV4-3 to TRBJ1-2, with D possibly being TRBD1 (5 bases). Sequencing input: PBMCs. Here the CDR3 DNA reads TGCGCCAGCAGCCAAGATTTTGGCAGTCGGACCGGGGGACTTTATGGCTACACCTTC. It specifies CASSQDFGSRTGGLYGYTF.